The clone carrying this TCR beta chain has at least ten counts. What it recognizes is unknown. This record belongs to a study of identical twins. Whole-study findings and limits: For cord blood, abundant beta clonotypes had fewer insertions, unlike memory repertoires, which showed none. The study found excess low generation probability among twin-shared out-of-frame alpha sequences.

Germline V gene sequence: CDR1 MNHEY, CDR2 SVGAGI. The junction had 0 bases not matched to a gene; V was cut back by 0 bases and J by 0 bases. The CDR3 contains 17 residues. A template switching step contributed a universal primer site, while unique molecular identifiers were present in the cDNA. TCRdb re-analysed the 5' RACE reads in MiXCR, keeping a single row per CDR3 protein. The data show some 1,700,000 distinct CDR3 sequences, under 35% seen once. The donors were all healthy and Caucasian. The sequence was collected from a newborn girl in good health. The chain links TRBV6-5 to TRBJ2-3; TRBD2 aligns across 13 bases. The sample taken for sequencing was cord blood. The CDR3 DNA is TGTGCCAGCAGTTACTCGGGACTAGCGGGGAGCACAGATACGCAGTATTTT. This codes for CASSYSGLAGSTDTQYF.